A single sample gave rise to the 30 T cell receptor beta chains below, sequenced in a study of T-cell memory formation after mild COVID-19. TCRdb re-analysed the 5' RACE reads in MiXCR, keeping a single row per CDR3 protein. This table has approximately 500,000 distinct CDR3 sequences, around 25% appearing once. Sequencing was done on a sample of PBMCs or a T cell subset sorted from them (not recorded which). Every receptor here comes from an adult woman who had mild COVID-19 (a few samples of this study predate the infection). Cell type and time point are not known.

The gene calls are TRBV30 and TRBJ2-2, with 12 bases fitting TRBD1. This CDR3 contains 23 residues. Germline V CDR1 and CDR2: GTSNPN, SVGIG (reference sequence). Trimming removed 2 bases from V and 3 bases from J; junction bases left unmatched: 25. The CDR3 nucleotides are TGTGCCTGGAGTACCACAACAAGGCCTTTGCGGGGACAGGGGGCCGTGGACACCGGGGAGCTGTTTTTT. This encodes CAWSTTTRPLRGQGAVDTGELFF.

The rearrangement uses TRBV6-5 and TRBJ1-1, with 7 bases aligning to TRBD1. The CDR3 covers 15 residues. Per the germline V gene, CDR1 is MNHEY and CDR2 is SVGAGI. V shed 6 bases and J 0 bases; nucleotides not matched to a gene: 7. CDR3 loop: CASRHRDRLNTEAFF. Here the CDR3 DNA reads TGTGCCAGCAGGCACCGGGACAGACTGAACACTGAAGCTTTCTTT.

The sample holds a few counts of this clonotype. The chain links TRBV7-9 to TRBJ1-5; D is perhaps TRBD1 (6 bases). This CDR3 comprises 16 residues. The V and J ends lost 4 bases and 3 bases respectively, with 16 bases between them. Germline lookup yields CDR1 SEHNR and CDR2 FQNEAQ (reference sequence). This CDR3 reads CASSSRGDAFNQPQHF. CDR3 DNA sequence: TGTGCCAGCAGCTCCAGGGGTGACGCTTTCAATCAGCCCCAGCATTTT.

This rearrangement joins TRBV10-3 to TRBJ2-7; D may match TRBD1 or TRBD2 (5 bases each). From germline, CDR1 is ENHRY and CDR2 SYGVKD. The CDR3 is 15 residues long. Trimming left V 3 bases short and J 6 bases short, with 18 bases between. The CDR3 loop reads CAISDPDIIGSEQYF. The DNA for the CDR3 is TGTGCCATCAGTGATCCGGACATTATAGGGAGCGAGCAGTACTTC.

This chain connects TRBV12-5 to TRBJ1-1, with 7 bases identical to TRBD1. CDR1 and CDR2 (germline): LGHNT, FRNRAP. The V segment lost 0 bases and the J segment 5 bases; nucleotides outside the gene matches: 6. CDR3 length: 15 residues. As DNA, the CDR3 is TGTGCTAGTGGTTTGGTAGGAACAGGGGATACTGAAGCTTTCTTT. Its translation: CASGLVGTGDTEAFF.

V and J are TRBV5-1 and TRBJ2-7; TRBD1 or TRBD2 may be the D gene (5 bases each). Germline CDR1 and CDR2: SGHRS and YFSETQ. V lost 4 bases to trimming and J lost 0 bases, with 11 bases between them. This CDR3 contains 14 residues. DNA for the CDR3: TGCGCCAGCAGCCCCAGGGAGCTCTCCTACGAGCAGTACTTC. It encodes CASSPRELSYEQYF.

V usage is TRBV2 and J usage is TRBJ2-3, with TRBD2 identical over 13 bases. The CDR3 totals 15 residues. The ends lost 6 bases at V and 8 bases at J; junction bases unmatched: 8. The germline V gene has CDR1 SNHLY and CDR2 FYNNEI. CDR3 amino acids: CASSIRTSGGITQYF. The CDR3 DNA sequence: TGTGCCAGCAGCATCCGGACTAGCGGGGGTATTACGCAGTATTTT.

The rearrangement joins TRBV7-8 to TRBJ1-6; a weak D match, TRBD1 (6 bases). V lost 7 bases and J 8 bases, leaving 21 bases between the germline ends. Germline V gene lookup returns CDR1 SGHVS and CDR2 FQNEAQ. CDR3 length equals 16 residues. CDR3 loop: CASTRIWGASDSPLHF. CDR3 nucleotide sequence: TGTGCCAGCACCCGGATCTGGGGGGCGTCGGATTCACCCCTCCACTTT. The complete variable domain, with remaining parts taken from reference TRBV7-8 and TRBJ1-6, reads GAGVSQSPRYKVAKRGQDVALRCDPISGHVSLFWYQQALGQGPEFLTYFQNEAQLDKSGLPSDRFFAERPEGSVSTLKIQRTQQEDSAVYLCASTRIWGASDSPLHFGNGTRLTVT.

V and J are TRBV5-1 and TRBJ2-3; tentatively, D is TRBD1 or TRBD2 (5 bases each). Germline V CDR1 and CDR2: SGHRS, YFSETQ. Trimming cost V 4 bases and J 6 bases, with 15 bases left between them. This CDR3 has 14 residues. DNA for the CDR3: TGCGCCAGCAGCGCCGGGACCCCCCACGATACGCAGTATTTT. Translation: CASSAGTPHDTQYF.

This clonotype was picked up a small number of times. The chain joins TRBV12-3 or TRBV12-4 to TRBJ2-4; 7 bases align to TRBD2. Trimming removed 5 bases from V and 0 bases from J; junction bases left unmatched: 4. CDR3 length: 15 residues. The chain's CDR3 is CASSHGGLAKNIQYF. The CDR3 nucleotides read TGTGCCAGCAGTCACGGGGGGTTAGCCAAAAACATTCAGTACTTC.

This clonotype was counted between two and nine times. This chain connects TRBV18 to TRBJ2-7; tentatively, D is TRBD2 (5 bases). This CDR3 spans 16 amino acids. Germline values: CDR1 KGHSH, CDR2 LQKENI. The V end was cut by 6 bases, the J end by 6 bases, with 24 bases between. The CDR3 coding sequence is TGTGCCAGCTCTCAAGGAGGCAGCTTTTTGGATACCGAGCAGTACTTC. Protein: CASSQGGSFLDTEQYF.

The chain employs TRBV20-1 and TRBJ2-5; possible D gene TRBD1, 5 bases. The V end was cut by 2 bases, the J end by 5 bases, with 15 bases between. CDR1 is DFQATT and CDR2 is SNEGSKA in the germline V gene (reference sequence). CDR3 length: 14 residues. In DNA form, the CDR3 reads TGCAGTGCTAGACTTGAACAAGGGGTCGAGACCCAGTACTTC. Its translation: CSARLEQGVETQYF.

This clonotype was recorded a few times. The gene calls are TRBV6-4 and TRBJ2-3, with TRBD1 matching 7 bases. CDR3 length: 13 amino acids. Losses at the gene ends were 9 bases for V and 2 bases for J; bases not matched to a gene: 5. Germline values: CDR1 MRHNA, CDR2 SNTAGT. The CDR3 spells CARRDSPTDTQYF. The CDR3 DNA reads TGTGCCAGAAGGGACAGCCCCACAGATACGCAGTATTTT.

A note on this clonotype: One end of the junction does not line up with germline, which may come from a read error. The V call is TRBV28, the J call TRBJ2-1, with a possible D match to TRBD2 (7 bases). Germline V gives CDR1 MDHEN, CDR2 SYDVKM. This CDR3 has 15 amino acids. The CDR3 DNA reads as TGTGCAAGCAGTTTGGGGGGGCCGAGATACAATGAGCAGTTCTTC. It yields the protein CASSLGGPRYNEQFF. Full variable domain (rest looked up from reference TRBV28 and TRBJ2-1): DVKVTQSSRYLVKRTGEKVFLECVQDMDHENMFWYRQDPGLGLRLIYFSYDVKMKEKGDIPEGYSVSREKKERFSLILESASTNQTSMYLCASSLGGPRYNEQFFGPGTRLTVL.

In this sample, this clonotype turned up a few times. The V and J genes are TRBV15 and TRBJ2-5; TRBD2 aligns across 8 bases. Trimming cost V 8 bases and J 5 bases; bases outside gene matches: 16. Germline CDR1 reads LNHNV; CDR2 reads YYDKDF (reference sequence). The CDR3 is 16 residues long. CDR3 in amino acids: CATRGGSDERMETQYF. The CDR3, as DNA: TGTGCCACCCGGGGGGGTAGCGACGAGAGGATGGAGACCCAGTACTTC.

The CDR3 sequence: CSARGREGRQETQYF. CDR3 sequence (DNA): TGCAGTGCCAGGGGACGGGAGGGTCGACAAGAGACCCAGTACTTC. The genes are TRBV20-1 and TRBJ2-5; 8 nucleotides line up with TRBD2. This CDR3 has 15 amino acids. The J segment lost 2 bases and the V segment lost 6 bases, leaving 11 bases of the junction unmatched. Germline CDR1 and CDR2: DFQATT and SNEGSKA (reference sequence).

The chain employs TRBV7-3 and TRBJ2-2, with 9 bases that match TRBD2. The V gene end was trimmed by 5 bases and the J gene end by 1 base; junction bases not matched to a gene: 8. Per the germline V gene, CDR1 is SGHTA and CDR2 is FQGTGA. The CDR3 has 17 amino acids. The CDR3 sequence is CASSDSSGGQNTGELFF. The CDR3 nucleotides read TGTGCCAGCAGCGATAGTAGCGGGGGCCAGAACACCGGGGAGCTGTTTTTT.

The chain recombines TRBV7-8 with TRBJ1-6; D uncertain. Trimming removed 5 bases from V and 5 bases from J, with 13 bases in between. CDR3 length: 15 residues. From germline, CDR1 is SGHVS and CDR2 FQNEAQ. The CDR3 protein is CASSDLRVNNSPLHF. The CDR3 DNA reads TGTGCCAGCAGCGATTTACGGGTGAATAATTCACCCCTCCACTTT.

This clonotype was seen only a few times. This chain joins TRBV5-1 and TRBJ2-6; D may match TRBD1 or TRBD2 (5 bases each). Trimming cost V 5 bases and J 3 bases, with 12 bases left between them. Germline CDR1 is SGHRS and CDR2 is YFSETQ. The CDR3 spans 15 residues. CDR3 sequence reads: CASSPGALGANVLTF. The CDR3 coding sequence is TGCGCCAGCAGTCCCGGGGCTCTTGGGGCCAACGTCCTGACTTTC.

The chain combines TRBV7-9 with TRBJ2-6; D is uncertain. CDR1 is SEHNR, CDR2 FQNEAQ, per germline (reference sequence). V lost 8 bases and J lost 0, with 14 bases in between. The CDR3 consists of 16 residues. The CDR3 sequence is CASRTDLSSGANVLTF. The CDR3 bases are TGTGCCAGCCGGACGGACCTCAGCTCTGGGGCCAACGTCCTGACTTTC. Full variable domain (rest looked up from reference TRBV7-9 and TRBJ2-6): DTGVSQNPRHKITKRGQNVTFRCDPISEHNRLYWYRQTLGQGPEFLTYFQNEAQLEKSRLLSDRFSAERPKGSFSTLEIQRTEQGDSAMYLCASRTDLSSGANVLTFGAGSRLTVL.

CDR3 sequence: CAIQDSGGSNQPQHF. The CDR3 bases are TGTGCCATCCAGGATTCTGGGGGCAGCAATCAGCCCCAGCATTTT. The chain is built from TRBV10-3 and TRBJ1-5; D possibly corresponds to TRBD1 (6 bases). Germline V gene sequence: CDR1 ENHRY, CDR2 SYGVKD. This CDR3 is built from 15 residues. Trimming removed 8 bases from V and 1 base from J, with 15 bases in between.

A few counts support this clonotype. The genes are TRBV5-6 and TRBJ2-1; D not certain. Germline V gene sequence: CDR1 SGHDT, CDR2 YYEEEE. This CDR3 comprises 11 residues. V dropped 3 bases and J dropped 10 bases, with 8 bases sitting between them. The CDR3 nucleotides are TGTGCCAGCAGCTACATTTGGGAGCAGTTCTTC. Protein sequence: CASSYIWEQFF.

The chain links TRBV18 to TRBJ1-2; 9 bases are a match to TRBD1. CDR3 size: 15 residues. Germline V lookup: CDR1 KGHSH, CDR2 LQKENI. Germline trimming cut 3 bases from V and 7 bases from J; bases unmatched to any gene: 9. The CDR3 nucleotides read TGTGCCAGCTCACCTCAGGGACAGGGACTGAGTGGCTACACCTTC. Residues: CASSPQGQGLSGYTF.

This clonotype came up a few times. V is TRBV6-5 and J is TRBJ2-1; 8 nucleotides line up with TRBD2. V lost 6 bases, J lost 2 bases, and 6 bases stayed unmatched. Germline assignment: CDR1 MNHEY and CDR2 SVGAGI. CDR3 length: 15 residues. As DNA, the CDR3 is TGTGCCAGCAGGGTGATTAGCGGGGCCTACAATGAGCAGTTCTTC. This gives the protein CASRVISGAYNEQFF.

This clonotype was observed a single time. The genes are TRBV20-1 and TRBJ2-1; 7 nucleotides line up with TRBD2. The CDR3 is 17 amino acids. The germline V gene has CDR1 DFQATT and CDR2 SNEGSKA (reference sequence). Unmatched junction bases numbered 13, after V lost 3 bases and J lost 2 bases. CDR3 nucleotides: TGCAGTGCTAGGGGATTGGCTAGCGGAGGACCCTACAATGAGCAGTTCTTC. Encoded protein: CSARGLASGGPYNEQFF.

This clonotype was seen only a few times. The CDR3 nucleotides are TGTGCCAGCAGCTTGATTGGACAGCCCCAAAACAATGAGCAGTTCTTC. It specifies CASSLIGQPQNNEQFF. The V and J genes are TRBV5-6 and TRBJ2-1; D perhaps matches TRBD1 (6 bases). The germline V gene encodes CDR1 SGHDT and CDR2 YYEEEE. V lost 1 base and J 5 bases, leaving 16 bases between the germline ends. The CDR3 is made up of 16 amino acids.

This clonotype appeared a few times. This sequence joins TRBV5-6 and TRBJ2-2; D perhaps matches TRBD1 (5 bases). The CDR3 is made up of 15 amino acids. Per germline, CDR1 SGHDT and CDR2 YYEEEE. V shed 1 base and J shed 3 bases, with 10 bases lying between them. CDR3 nucleotides: TGTGCCAGCAGCTTGTACAGGTTCTACACCGGGGAGCTGTTTTTT. This sequence encodes CASSLYRFYTGELFF.

This clonotype showed up many times. This sequence joins TRBV20-1 and TRBJ2-7; weak D call: TRBD2 (5 bases). CDR3 length equals 13 residues. The V and J ends lost 3 bases and 5 bases respectively, with 14 bases between them. Germline-derived CDR1 and CDR2 are DFQATT and SNEGSKA (reference sequence). The CDR3 region is CSASGLAWNEQYF. CDR3 bases: TGCAGTGCTAGTGGCCTAGCCTGGAACGAGCAGTACTTC.

There are many counts of this clonotype. The chain links TRBV29-1 to TRBJ2-3; 10 bases are a match to TRBD1. CDR3 size: 13 residues. Per germline, CDR1 SQVTM and CDR2 ANQGSEA. With 6 bases clipped from V and 3 bases from J, the junction kept 3 bases outside the gene matches. CDR3 sequence (DNA): TGCAGCGTGGCGGGACAGGGGACAGATACGCAGTATTTT. The encoded protein is CSVAGQGTDTQYF.

The V call is TRBV6-5, the J call TRBJ2-7; TRBD2 aligns across 10 bases. The CDR3 totals 17 residues. Germline V lookup: CDR1 MNHEY, CDR2 SVGAGI. The J segment lost 2 bases and the V segment lost 2 bases, leaving 9 bases of the junction unmatched. CDR3 bases: TGTGCCAGCAGTTACCTCTCGTCTAGCGGGAGAACCTACGAGCAGTACTTC. It translates to CASSYLSSSGRTYEQYF.